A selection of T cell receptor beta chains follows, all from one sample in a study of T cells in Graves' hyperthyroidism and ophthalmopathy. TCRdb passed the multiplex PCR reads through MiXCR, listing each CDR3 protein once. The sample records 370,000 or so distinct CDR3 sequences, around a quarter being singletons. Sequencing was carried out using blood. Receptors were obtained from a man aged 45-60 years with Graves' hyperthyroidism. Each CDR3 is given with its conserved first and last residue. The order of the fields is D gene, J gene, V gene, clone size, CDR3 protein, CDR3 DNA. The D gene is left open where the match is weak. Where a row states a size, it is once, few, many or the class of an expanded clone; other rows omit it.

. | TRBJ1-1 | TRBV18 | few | CASSPQPGGNTEAFF | TGTGCCAGCTCACCACAACCTGGCGGGAACACTGAAGCTTTCTTT
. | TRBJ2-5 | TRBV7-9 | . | CASSLGRGVKETQYF | TGTGCCAGCAGCTTAGGGCGGGGCGTGAAAGAGACCCAGTACTTC
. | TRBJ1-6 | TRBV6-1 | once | CASREVSNSPLHF | TGTGCCAGCAGGGAAGTGAGTAATTCACCCCTCCACTTT
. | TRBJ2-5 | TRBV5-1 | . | CASSLAARETQYF | TGCGCCAGCAGCTTGGCCGCGCGGGAGACCCAGTACTTC
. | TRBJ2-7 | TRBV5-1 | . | CASSPGGQKSSYEQYF | TGCGCCAGCAGCCCCGGCGGGCAAAAGTCCTCCTACGAGCAGTACTTC
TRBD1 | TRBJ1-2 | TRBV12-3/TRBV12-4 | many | CASSYGTGNYGYTF | TGTGCCAGCAGTTACGGGACAGGGAACTATGGCTACACCTTC
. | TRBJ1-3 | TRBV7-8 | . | CASSLGPLGNTIYF | TGTGCCAGCAGCTTGGGGCCCCTTGGAAACACCATATATTTT
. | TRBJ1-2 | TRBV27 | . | CASSFQGSGGYTF | TGTGCCAGCAGTTTCCAGGGGTCAGGTGGCTACACCTTC
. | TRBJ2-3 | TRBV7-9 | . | CASKDTRTPDTQYF | TGTGCCAGTAAGGACACACGTACACCAGATACGCAGTATTTT
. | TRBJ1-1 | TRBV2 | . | CASSADFTEAFF | TGTGCCAGCAGCGCCGATTTTACTGAAGCTTTCTTT
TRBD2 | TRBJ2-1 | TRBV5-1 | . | CASSLGGSRAKNIQFF | TGCGCCAGCAGCTTGGGCGGGAGTCGGGCCAAAAACATTCAGTTCTTC
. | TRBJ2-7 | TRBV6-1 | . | CASRNPGAHYEQYF | TGTGCCAGCAGAAACCCAGGGGCCCACTACGAGCAGTACTTC
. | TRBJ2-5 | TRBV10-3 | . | CAISDPTFASPSETQYF | TGTGCCATCAGTGACCCTACATTCGCTAGCCCCAGCGAGACCCAGTACTTC
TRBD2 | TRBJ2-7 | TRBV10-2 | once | CASQLAGTYEQYF | TGCGCCAGCCAACTAGCGGGTACCTACGAGCAGTACTTC
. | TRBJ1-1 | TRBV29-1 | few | CSVVLNTEAFF | TGCAGCGTTGTCCTGAACACTGAAGCTTTCTTT
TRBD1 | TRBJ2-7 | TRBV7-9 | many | CASSGMTGRSYEQYF | TGTGCCAGCAGCGGAATGACAGGGAGATCGTACGAGCAGTACTTC
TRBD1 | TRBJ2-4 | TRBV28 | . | CATTGTENKNIQYF | TGTGCCACTACCGGGACAGAAAACAAAAACATTCAGTACTTC
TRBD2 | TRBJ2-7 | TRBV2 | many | CASSDTPGLAGGWEQYF | TGTGCCAGCAGTGACACCCCGGGACTAGCGGGAGGGTGGGAGCAGTACTTC
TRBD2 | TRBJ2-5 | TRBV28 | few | CASSYAGEGETQYF | TGTGCCAGCAGTTACGCGGGAGAAGGAGAGACCCAGTACTTC
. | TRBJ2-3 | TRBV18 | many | CASSPMSTDTQYF | TGTGCCAGCTCACCAATGAGCACAGATACGCAGTATTTT
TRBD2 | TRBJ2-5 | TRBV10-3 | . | CAISEGRAVETQYF | TGTGCCATCAGTGAGGGGAGGGCGGTGGAGACCCAGTACTTC
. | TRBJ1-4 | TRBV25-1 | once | CASTKTATNEKLFF | TGTGCCAGCACAAAGACAGCAACTAATGAAAAACTGTTTTTT
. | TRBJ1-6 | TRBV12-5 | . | CASGRDGFNSPLHF | TGTGCTAGTGGACGGGACGGATTTAATTCACCCCTCCACTTT
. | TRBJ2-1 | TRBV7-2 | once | CASSNDFNEQFF | TGTGCCAGCAGCAACGACTTCAATGAGCAGTTCTTC
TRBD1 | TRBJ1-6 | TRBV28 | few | CASSSPTGVNSPLHF | TGTGCCAGCAGTTCTCCGACAGGGGTCAATTCACCCCTCCACTTT
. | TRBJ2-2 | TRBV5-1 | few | CASSLYGRATGELFF | TGCGCCAGCAGCTTGTACGGGCGCGCCACCGGGGAGCTGTTTTTT
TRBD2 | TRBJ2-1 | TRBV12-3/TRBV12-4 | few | CASSQSGRGGNEQFF | TGTGCCAGCAGCCAAAGCGGGAGAGGAGGGAATGAGCAGTTCTTC
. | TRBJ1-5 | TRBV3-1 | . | CASSQAGERNQPQHF | TGTGCCAGCAGCCAAGCTGGTGAACGCAATCAGCCCCAGCATTTT
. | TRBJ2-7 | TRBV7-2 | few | CASSSQGGGEQYF | TGTGCCAGCAGCTCCCAGGGAGGGGGCGAGCAGTACTTC
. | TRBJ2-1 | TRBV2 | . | CASSDKSSYNEQLF | TGTGCCAGCAGTGATAAATCCTCCTACAATGAGCAGCTCTTC
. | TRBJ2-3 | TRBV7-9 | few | CASSFARGGRYGRDTQYF | TGTGCCAGCAGCTTTGCCCGGGGAGGCAGATACGGGCGGGATACGCAGTATTTT
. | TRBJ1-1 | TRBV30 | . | CAWSVLGGTEAFF | TGTGCCTGGAGTGTACTTGGGGGCACTGAAGCTTTCTTT
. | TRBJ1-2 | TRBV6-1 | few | CASSEWTSHGYTF | TGTGCCAGCAGTGAATGGACCTCACATGGCTACACCTTC
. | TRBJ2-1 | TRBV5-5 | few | CASNKGGVGNYNEQFF | TGTGCCAGCAATAAGGGGGGGGTCGGTAACTACAATGAGCAGTTCTTC
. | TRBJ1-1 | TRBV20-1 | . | CSASLGQKNTEAFF | TGCAGTGCTAGTTTAGGCCAGAAGAACACTGAAGCTTTCTTT
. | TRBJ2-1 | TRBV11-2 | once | CASSPPLRGSEQFF | TGTGCCAGCAGCCCCCCCTTGCGGGGCAGTGAGCAGTTCTTC
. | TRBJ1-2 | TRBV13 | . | CASRGRGLIYGYTF | TGTGCCAGCCGCGGCAGGGGCCTTATCTATGGCTACACCTTC
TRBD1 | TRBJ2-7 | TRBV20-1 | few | CSATTPGQGSYEQYF | TGCAGTGCTACCACACCGGGACAGGGGTCCTACGAGCAGTACTTC
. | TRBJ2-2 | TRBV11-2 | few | CASSTTTGKGGELFF | TGTGCCAGCAGCACTACCACGGGGAAAGGCGGGGAGCTGTTTTTT
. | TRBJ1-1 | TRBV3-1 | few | CASSHPAGSEAFF | TGTGCCAGCAGCCACCCCGCAGGGTCTGAAGCTTTCTTT
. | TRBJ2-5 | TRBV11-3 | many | CASSFNADQETQYF | TGTGCCAGCAGCTTCAATGCGGACCAAGAGACCCAGTACTTC
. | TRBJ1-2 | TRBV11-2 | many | CASSFEDSYGYTF | TGTGCCAGCAGCTTCGAGGACAGCTATGGCTACACCTTC
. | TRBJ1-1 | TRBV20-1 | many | CSARLSRNTEAFF | TGCAGTGCTAGACTGAGCAGGAACACTGAAGCTTTCTTT
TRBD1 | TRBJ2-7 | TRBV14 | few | CASSQDLGQGYEQYF | TGTGCCAGCAGCCAAGATCTGGGACAGGGGTACGAGCAGTACTTC
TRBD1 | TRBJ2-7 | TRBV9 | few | CASSPGQDYEQYF | TGTGCCAGCAGCCCGGGACAGGACTACGAGCAGTACTTC
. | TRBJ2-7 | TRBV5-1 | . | CASSSIMDRTPHCEQYF | TGCGCCAGCAGCTCGATTATGGACAGAACTCCCCATTGCGAGCAGTACTTC
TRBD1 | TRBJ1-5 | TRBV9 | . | CASSAGTGISNQPQHF | TGTGCCAGCAGCGCCGGGACAGGGATATCCAATCAGCCCCAGCATTTT
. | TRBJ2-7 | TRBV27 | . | CASSPRTANSYEQYF | TGTGCCAGCAGTCCCCGGACTGCAAATTCCTACGAGCAGTACTTC
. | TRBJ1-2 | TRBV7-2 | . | CASSLGGLANYGYTF | TGTGCCAGCAGCTTAGGAGGGCTGGCCAACTATGGCTACACCTTC
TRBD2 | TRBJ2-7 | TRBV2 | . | CASSAASGSYEQYF | TGTGCCAGCAGCGCCGCTAGCGGGAGTTACGAGCAGTACTTC
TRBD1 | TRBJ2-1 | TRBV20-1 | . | CSAHSGTDNEQFF | TGCAGTGCCCATTCCGGGACAGACAATGAGCAGTTCTTC
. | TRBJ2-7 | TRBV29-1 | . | CSVGGGSGSYEQYF | TGCAGCGTTGGTGGGGGGTCAGGGTCGTACGAGCAGTACTTC
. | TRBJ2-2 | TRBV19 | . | CASTLRGTGELFF | TGTGCCAGTACCCTGAGAGGCACCGGGGAGCTGTTTTTT